The 14 T cell receptor beta chains presented below share a single source sample, sequenced in a study of cytomegalovirus exposure and HLA in healthy donors. PCR used 60 Vbeta primers and 13 Jbeta primers. The table came from immunoSEQ multiplex PCR; TCRdb's copy has only in-frame clones and leaves some out. The sample consists of some 120,000 clones, around 80% of them appearing once. The sample was PBMCs. All receptors derive from a man aged 18 to 35 in good health and CMV-seronegative.

The genes are TRBV28 and TRBJ1-2; 10 positions agree with TRBD1. With V trimmed by 3 bases and J by 6 bases, 7 bases remained unmatched. CDR3 size: 15 residues. The germline gives CDR1 MDHEN, CDR2 SYDVKM. CDR3 residues: CASSLRQGAIDGYTF. As DNA, the CDR3 is TGTGCCAGCAGTTTGAGACAGGGGGCTATTGATGGCTACACCTTC.

The chain recombines TRBV6-5 with TRBJ1-2; TRBD1 matches at 8 bases. This CDR3 contains 15 residues. Germline V gives CDR1 MNHEY, CDR2 SVGAGI. Unmatched junction bases numbered 8, after V lost 0 bases and J lost 8 bases. The CDR3 sequence: CASSYSPGQDGGYTF. The CDR3 nucleotides read TGTGCCAGCAGTTACTCCCCGGGACAGGACGGCGGCTACACCTTC.

The J gene is TRBJ2-7, the V gene TRBV5-1; 13 bases match TRBD2. With 4 bases clipped from V and 5 bases from J, the junction kept 9 bases outside the gene matches. In germline, CDR1 is SGHRS, CDR2 YFSETQ. The CDR3 consists of 16 residues. In DNA, the CDR3 is TGCGCCAGCAGCAGCGACGGACTAGCGGGAGTCAACGAGCAGTACTTC. Translation: CASSSDGLAGVNEQYF.

This clone was counted once. CDR3 coding DNA: TGTGCCAGCAGTCTACGCGGGGTAATGGGCAACGAGCAGTACGTC. Translated, it gives CASSLRGVMGNEQYV. The gene calls are TRBV2 and TRBJ2-7; D perhaps matches TRBD2 (6 bases). The germline V and J ends were trimmed by 5 bases and 5 bases, with 19 bases remaining between them. The CDR3 has 15 amino acids. Germline CDR1 is SNHLY and CDR2 is FYNNEI.

The chain carries TRBV11-2 and TRBJ2-1; 7 positions agree with TRBD2. After removal of 5 bases from V and 0 bases from J, the junction contained 7 bases not matched to a gene. Germline-derived CDR1 and CDR2 are SGHAT and FQNNGV. The length of the CDR3 is 16 residues. Here the CDR3 reads CASSPWGGSSYNEQFF. The CDR3 bases are TGTGCCAGCAGCCCCTGGGGGGGAAGCTCCTACAATGAGCAGTTCTTC.

The CDR3 DNA reads as TGTGCCAGCAGCCAACAAGGGACTAGCGGATGGGAGCAGTACTTC. Protein: CASSQQGTSGWEQYF. The chain has TRBV4-2 and TRBJ2-7, with 11 bases aligning to TRBD2. The CDR3 extends over 15 amino acids. J was trimmed by 7 bases and V by 2 bases; bases with no gene match: 7. Germline CDR1 LGHNA, CDR2 YNFKEQ.

The chain uses TRBV18 and TRBJ1-1, with D tentatively TRBD1 (5 bases). CDR3 length: 13 amino acids. Germline V gives CDR1 KGHSH, CDR2 LQKENI. Trimming stripped 5 bases from V and 2 bases from J, with 9 bases between. The CDR3 here is CASSSDSNTEAFF. CDR3 coding DNA: TGTGCCAGCTCATCTGACAGCAACACTGAAGCTTTCTTT. The entire variable domain, with the rest obtained from reference TRBV18 and TRBJ1-1, is as follows: NAGVMQNPRHLVRRRGQEARLRCSPMKGHSHVYWYRQLPEEGLKFMVYLQKENIIDESGMPKERFSAEFPKEGPSILRIQQVVRGDSAAYFCASSSDSNTEAFFGQGTRLTVV.

V is TRBV5-5 and J is TRBJ1-2; a weak D match, TRBD1 (5 bases). Germline CDR1 reads SGHKS; CDR2 reads YYEKEE (reference sequence). V lost 0 bases, J lost 4 bases, and 16 bases lay in between. The length of the CDR3 is 16 residues. The chain's CDR3 is CASSLEGGGKIYGYTF. CDR3 nucleotides: TGTGCCAGCAGCTTGGAAGGCGGGGGGAAGATCTATGGCTACACCTTC.

This chain links TRBV19 with TRBJ2-1, with a weak D call TRBD1 (6 bases). Germline V lookup: CDR1 LNHDA, CDR2 SQIVND (reference sequence). The CDR3 spans 17 residues. With 3 bases removed from V and 3 bases from J, the gap between germline ends came to 18 bases. CDR3 residues: CASSIQHDRTIYNEQFF. The CDR3 DNA reads as TGTGCCAGTAGTATTCAACACGACAGGACGATCTACAATGAGCAGTTCTTC. Variable domain in full (rest from reference TRBV19 and TRBJ2-1): DGGITQSPKYLFRKEGQNVTLSCEQNLNHDAMYWYRQDPGQGLRLIYYSQIVNDFQKGDIAEGYSVSREKKESFPLTVTSAQKNPTAFYLCASSIQHDRTIYNEQFFGPGTRLTVL.

The V gene is TRBV6-4, the J gene TRBJ2-7, with 11 bases lining up with TRBD2. CDR1 is MRHNA, CDR2 SNTAGT, per germline. V lost 7 bases and J lost 0; bases outside the gene matches: 14. CDR3 length equals 18 residues. This CDR3 reads CASTGPGLAAYSSYEQYV. The CDR3 region has the DNA TGTGCCAGCACCGGTCCGGGACTAGCGGCCTATAGCTCCTACGAGCAGTACGTC.

This sequence joins TRBV2 and TRBJ2-5; D is undetermined. The DNA end favors TRBJ2-7, so the J call may be wrong. Germline V gene data show CDR1 as SNHLY and CDR2 as FYNNEI. The CDR3 is 13 residues long. CDR3 in amino acids: CASVWAYSYEQYF. The CDR3 DNA is TGTGCCAGTGTATGGGCTTACTCCTACGAGCAGTACTTC.

The V and J genes are TRBV5-4 and TRBJ2-3; 7 bases are shared with TRBD2. The ends lost 0 bases at V and 1 base at J; junction bases unmatched: 2. CDR1 and CDR2 (germline): SGHNT, YYREEE (reference sequence). The CDR3 loop spans 15 amino acids. The CDR3 DNA reads as TGTGCCAGCAGCTTGGATGCGGGGGGCACAGATACGCAGTATTTT. Its translation is CASSLDAGGTDTQYF.

The chain uses TRBV4-1 and TRBJ1-2; TRBD1 aligns across 8 bases. Germline loops: CDR1 MGHRA, CDR2 YSYEKL. The CDR3 is 15 amino acids. With 4 bases clipped from V and 2 bases from J, the junction kept 6 bases outside the gene matches. DNA for the CDR3: TGCGCCAGCAGCCGATCAGGGGGCGAGAACTATGGCTACACCTTC. Protein sequence: CASSRSGGENYGYTF.

This clone was detected once. This rearrangement joins TRBV7-3 to TRBJ2-1; 9 nucleotides align to TRBD1. This CDR3 spans 15 amino acids. Germline assignment: CDR1 SGHTA and CDR2 FQGTGA. V gave up 4 bases and J gave up 6 bases; unmatched junction bases: 7. The CDR3 DNA reads TGTGCCAGCAGCTCCCGGGGACAGGGAGTCAATGAGCAGTTCTTC. It is translated as CASSSRGQGVNEQFF.